Detailed here is one T cell receptor (beta chain). This sample is part of a study of technical replicates of blood from several donors. This CDR3 has 17 residues. Germline CDR1 is SEHNR and CDR2 is FQNEAQ (reference sequence). Trimming took off 5 bases at V and 2 bases at J, with 21 bases between the two ends. Profiled with immunoSEQ multiplex PCR; TCRdb holds only in-frame clones, not every one. The sample carries some 80,000 clones, 75% to 95% recorded once. The receptor was derived from a human donor in good health. Sequencing was performed on T cells isolated from PBMCs. The J gene is TRBJ2-5, the V gene TRBV7-9, with D perhaps TRBD1 (6 bases). The CDR3 DNA is TGTGCCAGCAGCCCAATAGAAACAGGGATCTTTCAAGAGACCCAGTACTTC. As protein: CASSPIETGIFQETQYF. Full variable domain (missing parts from reference TRBV7-9 and TRBJ2-5): DTGVSQNPRHKITKRGQNVTFRCDPISEHNRLYWYRQTLGQGPEFLTYFQNEAQLEKSRLLSDRFSAERPKGSFSTLEIQRTEQGDSAMYLCASSPIETGIFQETQYFGPGTRLLVL.